Each of the 3 T cell receptor beta chains below was sequenced from the same sample in a study of CD8+ T cells in alopecia areata. Sequencing relied on a cDNA template that was reverse transcribed from extracted RNA. Some clones are missing from TCRdb's copy, which holds only in-frame ones; the method was immunoSEQ multiplex PCR. The sample records roughly 120,000 clones, about two fifths being singletons. The sample consisted of CD4+ T cells sorted from blood. The receptors shown here come from a human donor with alopecia areata.

This clone was counted between two and nine times. The rearrangement uses TRBV7-2 and TRBJ1-4, with no clear D. CDR1 and CDR2 (germline): SGHTA, FQGNSA. The V end lost 5 bases, the J end lost 8 bases, and 12 bases lay between the germline ends. This CDR3 comprises 13 residues. For the CDR3, the DNA is TGTGCCAGCAGCCCACAATACTCCGAAAAACTGTTTTTT. Amino acids: CASSPQYSEKLFF.

This clone was observed a few times. In nucleotides, the CDR3 is TGTGCCAGCAGCTCCGTCAGTCTGAACACTGAAGCTTTCTTT. It translates to CASSSVSLNTEAFF. This sequence joins TRBV7-9 and TRBJ1-1; unclear D gene. CDR1 SEHNR and CDR2 FQNEAQ come from the germline V gene (reference sequence). This CDR3 has 14 amino acids. The V and J ends lost 4 bases and 0 bases respectively, with 9 bases between them.

The rearrangement uses TRBV30 and TRBJ1-2; no firm D call. The V end lost 2 bases, the J end lost 3 bases, and 7 bases lay between the germline ends. Germline V gene data show CDR1 as GTSNPN and CDR2 as SVGIG (reference sequence). CDR3 length: 12 amino acids. CDR3 protein: CAWSPLDYGYTF. The CDR3 DNA follows: TGTGCCTGGAGTCCCCTCGACTATGGCTACACCTTC.